One sample yielded the 8 T cell receptor beta chains listed below, sequenced in a study of molecular identifiers for immune sequencing clone quantification (dated by TCRdb to 2017 to 2018). Libraries were made using PCR. Sequencing instrument: NextSeq 500. TCRdb's own reprocessing of the public reads used fastp at Q25 and MiXCR and kept productive beta chains. Each CDR3 protein gets just one entry, which takes the most common genes and DNA from the rows behind it. The sample records about 330,000 distinct CDR3 sequences, about a quarter of which are singletons. Around 0.76% of the sample is held by the ten biggest clonotypes. The material sequenced was naive CD8+ T cells from blood, with Jurkat cell RNA spiked in. Reading the label with the study, this specimen's cell subset or site is: FACS-sorted CD8+CD4-CCR7+CD45RA+ naive T cells. These TCRs come from a human donor in good health. Some libraries in this study had Jurkat cell RNA spiked in.

This clonotype has only one observation. This sequence may be a read error, since a much larger clone differs from it by one base. The J gene is TRBJ2-7, the V gene TRBV19; D might be TRBD2 (5 bases). Trimming stripped 10 bases from V and 5 bases from J, with 12 bases between. Germline CDR1 is LNHDA and CDR2 is SQIVND (reference sequence). This CDR3 has 11 residues. The CDR3, as DNA: TGTGCCACGTCGGGAAGCCACGAGCAGTACTTC. It is translated as CATSGSHEQYF. The full variable domain, rest sourced from reference TRBV19 and TRBJ2-7, is DGGITQSPKYLFRKEGQNVTLSCEQNLNHDAMYWYRQDPGQGLRLIYYSQIVNDFQKGDIAEGYSVSREKKESFPLTVTSAQKNPTAFYLCATSGSHEQYFGPGTRLTVT.

This clonotype was seen ten or more times. The rearrangement links TRBV25-1 to TRBJ2-7; D is unclear. Germline lookup yields CDR1 MGHDK and CDR2 SYGVNS. CDR3 size: 14 residues. V lost 1 base to trimming and J lost 2 bases, with 9 bases between them. CDR3 coding DNA: TGTGCCAGCAGTGAATTGGCACACCCCTACGAGCAGTACTTC. It yields the protein CASSELAHPYEQYF.

J is TRBJ2-2 and V is TRBV28, with D possibly TRBD2 on 5 matching bases. V was trimmed by 3 bases and J by 3 bases, leaving 11 bases between them. Germline values: CDR1 MDHEN, CDR2 SYDVKM. The CDR3 is made up of 15 amino acids. CDR3 in DNA: TGTGCCAGCAGTTTTTCGGGGATCGACACCGGGGAGCTGTTTTTT. Encoded protein: CASSFSGIDTGELFF.

The chain is built from TRBV7-8 and TRBJ1-2, with D possibly TRBD1 on 5 matching bases. Trimming left V 5 bases short and J 1 base short, with 11 bases between. The CDR3 is 14 amino acids. Germline V gene lookup returns CDR1 SGHVS and CDR2 FQNEAQ. For the CDR3, the DNA is TGTGCCAGCAGCCCCAGGACACTTAACTATGGCTACACCTTC. It yields the protein CASSPRTLNYGYTF.

The chain combines TRBV11-2 with TRBJ2-3; TRBD2 aligns across 8 bases. The germline V gene has CDR1 SGHAT and CDR2 FQNNGV. Unmatched junction bases numbered 15, after V lost 4 bases and J lost 0 bases. The CDR3 runs to 19 residues. The CDR3 protein is CASSSNVASGYPSTDTQYF. The DNA of the CDR3 is TGTGCCAGCAGCTCCAATGTGGCTAGCGGGTACCCAAGCACAGATACGCAGTATTTT.

This clonotype was found many times. The chain couples TRBV7-9 to TRBJ2-7; the match to TRBD1 covers 8 bases. The V gene's germline CDR1 is SEHNR and CDR2 FQNEAQ (reference sequence). The CDR3 contains 14 residues. V was pared by 1 base and J by 5 bases, with 4 bases of the junction left unmatched. Here the CDR3 reads CASSLGQGTDEQYF. CDR3 bases: TGTGCCAGCAGCTTAGGACAGGGGACCGACGAGCAGTACTTC.

The J gene is TRBJ1-1, the V gene TRBV7-6; no clear D gene. V lost 2 bases and J 4 bases, leaving 11 bases between the germline ends. The CDR3 runs to 14 residues. Germline V gene lookup returns CDR1 SGHVS and CDR2 FNYEAQ. CDR3 nucleotides: TGTGCCAGCAGCTTAAGGATTGGGCCCACTGAAGCTTTCTTT. Its protein is CASSLRIGPTEAFF.

On this clonotype: This may be a read error, as it is one base from a much larger clone. The chain recombines TRBV7-2 with TRBJ2-7; D is unresolved. Germline V gene sequence: CDR1 SGHTA, CDR2 FQGNSA. The CDR3 consists of 15 residues. Between the trimmed V and J ends, which lost 4 bases and 4 bases, there was a span of 17 bases. CDR3 DNA sequence: TGTGCCAGCAGCTCAGAGGCTCAGCCTTTATACGAGCAGTACTTC. Protein sequence: CASSSEAQPLYEQYF.